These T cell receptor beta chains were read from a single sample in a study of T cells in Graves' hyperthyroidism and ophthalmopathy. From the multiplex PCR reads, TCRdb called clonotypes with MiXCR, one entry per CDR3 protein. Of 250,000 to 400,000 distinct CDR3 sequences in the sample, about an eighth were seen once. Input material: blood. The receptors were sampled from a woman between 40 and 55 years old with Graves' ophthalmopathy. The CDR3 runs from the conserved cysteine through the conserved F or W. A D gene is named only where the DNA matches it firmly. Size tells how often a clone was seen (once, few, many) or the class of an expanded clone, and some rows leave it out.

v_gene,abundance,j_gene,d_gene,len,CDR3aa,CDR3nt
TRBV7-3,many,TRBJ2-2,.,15,CASSYARGIGGELFF,TGTGCCAGCAGCTACGCCAGGGGAATAGGCGGGGAGCTGTTTTTT
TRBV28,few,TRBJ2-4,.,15,CASSLKPLAKNIQYF,TGTGCCAGCAGTTTAAAACCACTAGCCAAAAACATTCAGTACTTC
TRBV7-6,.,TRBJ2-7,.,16,CASSSYEGGFGLVQYF,TGTGCCAGCAGCTCCTACGAGGGGGGCTTTGGCTTAGTGCAGTACTTC
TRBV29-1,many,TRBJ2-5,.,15,CSVGQASRYQETQYF,TGCAGCGTTGGGCAAGCCTCACGGTACCAAGAGACCCAGTACTTC
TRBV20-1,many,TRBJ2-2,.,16,CSARDKRASNTGELFF,TGCAGTGCTAGAGATAAGAGGGCTTCGAACACCGGGGAGCTGTTTTTT
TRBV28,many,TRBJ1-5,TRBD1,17,CASNHGRGSLSNQPQHF,TGTGCCAGCAACCATGGCAGGGGGTCGTTATCCAATCAGCCCCAGCATTTT
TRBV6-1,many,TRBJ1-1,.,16,CASRRQAGQQNTEAFF,TGTGCCAGCAGGAGGCAAGCGGGACAACAGAACACTGAAGCTTTCTTT
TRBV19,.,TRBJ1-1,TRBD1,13,CASEPQGDTEAFF,TGTGCCAGTGAACCACAGGGGGACACTGAAGCTTTCTTT
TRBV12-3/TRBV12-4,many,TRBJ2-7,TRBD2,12,CASRAGDHEQYF,TGTGCCAGCAGAGCGGGAGACCACGAGCAGTACTTC
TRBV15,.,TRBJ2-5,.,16,CATSGYRAGGIETQYF,TGTGCCACCAGCGGTTACCGGGCCGGAGGGATAGAGACCCAGTACTTC
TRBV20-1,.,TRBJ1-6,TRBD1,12,CSAQQGNSPLHF,TGCAGTGCTCAACAGGGGAATTCACCCCTCCACTTT
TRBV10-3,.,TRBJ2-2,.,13,CAIKGGRTGELFF,TGTGCCATCAAGGGGGGTAGGACCGGGGAGCTGTTTTTT
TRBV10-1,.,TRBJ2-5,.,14,CASSEGGSQETQYF,TGCGCCAGCAGTGAGGGTGGCAGCCAAGAGACCCAGTACTTC
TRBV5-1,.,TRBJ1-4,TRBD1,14,CASSTTGASEKLFF,TGCGCCAGCAGCACTACAGGGGCTTCCGAAAAACTGTTTTTT
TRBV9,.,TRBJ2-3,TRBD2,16,CASSAQGGRATDTQYF,TGTGCCAGCAGTGCCCAGGGCGGGAGGGCCACAGATACGCAGTATTTT
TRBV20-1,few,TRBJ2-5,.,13,CSAGRGFGETQYF,TGCAGTGCCGGGAGAGGGTTCGGAGAGACCCAGTACTTC
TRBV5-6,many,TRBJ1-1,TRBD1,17,CASSRPGQAPLGTEAFF,TGTGCCAGCAGCCGACCGGGACAGGCCCCCTTGGGAACTGAAGCTTTCTTT
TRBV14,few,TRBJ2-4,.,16,CASSPLGRGAKNIQYF,TGTGCCAGCAGCCCATTGGGACGAGGAGCCAAAAACATTCAGTACTTC
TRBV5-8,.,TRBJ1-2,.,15,CASSPPGTVNYGYTF,TGTGCCAGCAGCCCGCCCGGGACCGTTAACTATGGCTACACCTTC
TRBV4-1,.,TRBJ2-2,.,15,CASSQDSLGVGELFF,TGCGCCAGCAGCCAAGACTCCCTGGGTGTCGGGGAGCTGTTTTTT
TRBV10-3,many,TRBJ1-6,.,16,CAISESTVGSNSPLHF,TGTGCCATCAGTGAGTCGACGGTGGGCTCCAATTCACCCCTCCACTTT
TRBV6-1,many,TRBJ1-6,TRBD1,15,CASSPDRGVSSPLHF,TGTGCCAGCAGCCCAGACAGGGGTGTAAGTTCACCCCTCCACTTT
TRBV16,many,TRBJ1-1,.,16,CASSQSRQGLDTEAFF,TGTGCCAGCAGCCAATCGAGGCAGGGGCTGGACACTGAAGCTTTCTTT
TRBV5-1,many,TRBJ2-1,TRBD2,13,CASRQGGGDEQFF,TGCGCCAGTCGACAGGGCGGGGGGGATGAGCAGTTCTTC
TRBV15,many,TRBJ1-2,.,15,CATSRDLFPNYGYTF,TGTGCCACCAGCAGAGACCTTTTCCCTAACTATGGCTACACCTTC
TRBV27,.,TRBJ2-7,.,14,CASSLGLGWYEQLF,TGTGCCAGCAGTTTAGGTCTGGGTTGGTACGAGCAGCTCTTC
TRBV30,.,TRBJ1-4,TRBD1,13,CAWNRDRDEKLFF,TGTGCCTGGAACCGGGACAGGGATGAAAAACTGTTTTTT
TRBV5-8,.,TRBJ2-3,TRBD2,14,CASSWEGRADTQYF,TGTGCCAGCAGTTGGGAGGGCCGGGCAGATACGCAGTATTTT
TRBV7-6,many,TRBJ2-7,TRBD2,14,CASSLVAGGYEQYF,TGTGCCAGCAGCTTGGTAGCGGGGGGTTACGAGCAGTACTTC
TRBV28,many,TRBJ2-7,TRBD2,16,CASSLTGTRGTYEQYF,TGTGCCAGCAGTTTAACCGGGACTAGAGGGACCTACGAGCAGTACTTC
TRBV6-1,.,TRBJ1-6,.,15,CASSEWQNYNSPLHF,TGTGCCAGCAGTGAATGGCAGAACTATAATTCACCCCTCCACTTT
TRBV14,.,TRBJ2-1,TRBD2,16,CASSQVGGASYNEQFF,TGTGCCAGCAGCCAAGTCGGGGGGGCGTCTTACAATGAGCAGTTCTTC
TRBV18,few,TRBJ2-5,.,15,CASSPSRDKTETQYF,TGTGCCAGCTCACCCAGCAGGGATAAGACAGAGACCCAGTACTTC
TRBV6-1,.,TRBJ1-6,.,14,CASSRFPYNSPLHF,TGTGCCAGTAGCCGGTTTCCCTATAATTCACCCCTCCACTTT
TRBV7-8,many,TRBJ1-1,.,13,CASSSTRNTEAFF,TGTGCCAGCAGCTCAACACGGAACACTGAAGCTTTCTTT
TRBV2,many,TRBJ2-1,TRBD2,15,CASRDSGGNRNEQFF,TGTGCCAGCAGAGATAGCGGGGGGAATAGAAATGAGCAGTTCTTC
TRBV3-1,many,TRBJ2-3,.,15,CASSLSGAGTDTQYF,TGTGCCAGCAGCCTATCGGGGGCTGGCACAGATACGCAGTATTTT
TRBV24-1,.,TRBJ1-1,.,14,CATSDSPGGTEAFF,TGTGCCACCAGCGACTCCCCGGGGGGGACTGAAGCTTTCTTT
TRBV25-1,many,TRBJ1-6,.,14,CASTKGQYNSPLHF,TGTGCCAGCACGAAAGGACAGTATAATTCACCCCTCCACTTT
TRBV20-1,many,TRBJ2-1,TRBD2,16,CSARRTSGSAYNEQFF,TGCAGTGCTAGACGGACTAGCGGGAGCGCCTACAATGAGCAGTTCTTC
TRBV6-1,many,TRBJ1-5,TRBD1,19,CASSQQAAGTGVWDQPQHF,TGTGCCAGCAGTCAACAAGCTGCCGGGACAGGGGTCTGGGATCAGCCCCAGCATTTT
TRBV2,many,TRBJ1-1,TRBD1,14,CASKEDRVNTEAFF,TGTGCCAGCAAAGAGGACAGGGTGAACACTGAAGCTTTCTTT
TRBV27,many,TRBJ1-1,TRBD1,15,CASSRPGQGSSEAFF,TGTGCCAGCAGTCGACCGGGACAGGGGAGTTCCGAAGCTTTCTTT
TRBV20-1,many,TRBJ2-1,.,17,CSATGTAGLEFVDEQFF,TGCAGTGCAACCGGGACAGCCGGACTAGAGTTTGTCGATGAGCAGTTCTTC
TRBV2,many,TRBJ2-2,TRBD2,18,CASSGTSGGPTGIGELFF,TGTGCCAGCAGTGGGACTAGCGGGGGCCCTACCGGGATCGGGGAGCTGTTTTTT
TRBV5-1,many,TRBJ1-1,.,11,CASSQNTEAFF,TGTGCCAGCAGCCAGAACACTGAAGCTTTCTTT
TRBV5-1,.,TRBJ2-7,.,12,CASSLEGDEQYF,TGCGCCAGCAGCTTGGAGGGAGACGAGCAGTACTTC
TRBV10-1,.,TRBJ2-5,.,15,CASSESTGPQETQYF,TGCGCCAGCAGTGAGTCAACGGGGCCCCAAGAGACCCAGTACTTC
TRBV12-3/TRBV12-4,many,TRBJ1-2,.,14,CASHLGGRVDGYTF,TGTGCCAGCCACCTAGGTGGGAGGGTCGATGGCTACACCTTC
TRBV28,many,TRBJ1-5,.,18,CASIGFNGLGRGNQPQHF,TGTGCCAGCATAGGGTTCAACGGCCTGGGTAGGGGAAATCAGCCCCAGCATTTT
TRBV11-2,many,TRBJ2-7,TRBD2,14,CASSFGAGRYEQYF,TGTGCCAGCAGCTTTGGAGCGGGACGTTACGAGCAGTACTTC
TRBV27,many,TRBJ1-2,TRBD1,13,CASSTSGGYGYTF,TGTGCCAGCAGCACATCAGGGGGCTATGGCTACACCTTC
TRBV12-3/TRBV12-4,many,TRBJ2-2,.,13,CASNSANTGELFF,TGTGCCAGCAACAGCGCGAACACCGGGGAGCTGTTTTTT
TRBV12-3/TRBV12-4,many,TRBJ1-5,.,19,CASSLGLRGGPGIGQPQHF,TGTGCCAGCAGCCTAGGGTTACGGGGGGGGCCTGGGATCGGTCAGCCCCAGCATTTT
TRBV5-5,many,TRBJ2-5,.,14,CASSPGPGQETQYF,TGTGCCAGCAGCCCCGGACCAGGCCAAGAGACCCAGTACTTC
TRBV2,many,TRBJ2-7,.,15,CASSVSGAGSYEQYF,TGTGCCAGCAGTGTCTCCGGGGCAGGGAGCTACGAGCAGTACTTC
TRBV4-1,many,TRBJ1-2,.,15,CASSQVVQASYGYTF,TGCGCCAGCAGCCAAGTGGTCCAGGCGTCCTATGGCTACACCTTC
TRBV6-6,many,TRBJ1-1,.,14,CASSYSMVNTEAFF,TGTGCCAGCAGTTACTCGATGGTGAACACTGAAGCTTTCTTT
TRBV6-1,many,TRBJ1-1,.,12,CASSRSHTEAFF,TGTGCCAGCAGTCGCTCTCACACTGAAGCTTTCTTT
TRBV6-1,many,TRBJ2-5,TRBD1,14,CASSSYRGLQTQYF,TGTGCCAGCAGTTCCTACAGGGGGCTGCAGACCCAGTACTTC